Below are 12 T cell receptor beta chains sequenced from a single sample in a study of T cells in Graves' hyperthyroidism and ophthalmopathy. Regions amplified from RNA transcripts were the TCR beta CDR3 regions. The HTBI primer set drove a first-round RT-PCR of the TCR CDR3. TCRdb re-called the multiplex PCR reads with MiXCR, one entry per CDR3 protein. The sample lists about 570,000 distinct CDR3 sequences, 12% to 15% occurring once. The source material was blood. Receptors were obtained from a woman aged 35 to 49 with Graves' hyperthyroidism.

This clonotype occurred many times. An end of the junction does not agree with germline; a read error may underlie this. This chain links TRBV7-7 with TRBJ2-2; tentative D call: TRBD1 (6 bases). CDR1 SSHAT and CDR2 FNYEAQ come from the germline V gene (reference sequence). The CDR3 is 17 amino acids. CDR3 DNA: TGTGCTAGCAGCTTGGACGACAGGTTCTACAACACCGGGGAGCTGTTTTTT. Protein sequence: CASSLDDRFYNTGELFF.

Worth noting for this clonotype: A much bigger clone sits one base away, suggesting this may be a read error. The chain employs TRBV24-1 and TRBJ2-1, with 7 bases matching TRBD2. Germline V CDR1 and CDR2: KGHDR, SFDVKD. The trim removed 1 base at V and 10 bases at J, leaving 3 bases unmatched. The CDR3 runs to 13 residues. CDR3 nucleotides: TGTGCCACCAGTGATTTAAACGGGAGGGAGCAGTTCTTC. It yields the protein CATSDLNGREQFF.

This clonotype was observed at least ten times. The V call is TRBV13, the J call TRBJ1-1; D perhaps matches TRBD1 (5 bases). Germline loops: CDR1 PRHDT, CDR2 FYEKMQ (reference sequence). V gave up 0 bases and J gave up 0 bases, with 20 bases separating them. This CDR3 is 19 amino acids long. The CDR3 region is CASSLGTAAWGLMNTEAFF. The CDR3 DNA sequence: TGTGCCAGCAGCTTAGGGACAGCCGCCTGGGGCCTAATGAACACTGAAGCTTTCTTT.

The CDR3 bases are TGCGCCAGCAGCCTAACCGGGACAGGACAAGAGACCCAGTACTTC. Translated, it gives CASSLTGTGQETQYF. The gene calls are TRBV4-1 and TRBJ2-5; TRBD1 aligns across 8 bases. This CDR3 contains 15 residues. Unmatched junction bases numbered 6, after V lost 4 bases and J lost 2 bases. Germline CDR1 MGHRA, CDR2 YSYEKL.

This clonotype has more than one count but fewer than ten. The chain uses TRBV4-1 and TRBJ1-6; TRBD1 matches at 7 bases. The ends lost 0 bases at V and 7 bases at J; junction bases unmatched: 6. This CDR3 is built from 16 residues. Germline CDR1 is MGHRA and CDR2 is YSYEKL. CDR3 sequence (DNA): TGCGCCAGCAGCCAAGATTGGGCAGGGGGAAATTCACCCCTCCACTTT. Residues: CASSQDWAGGNSPLHF.

A remark on this clonotype: A single base separates this from a much larger clone, so it may be a read error. The chain is built from TRBV2 and TRBJ2-1, with TRBD2 as a possible D gene (5 bases). The V end lost 3 bases, the J end lost 1 base, and 10 bases lay between the germline ends. Germline V lookup: CDR1 SNHLY, CDR2 FYNNEI. The CDR3 has 15 residues. The CDR3 loop is CASSDAPGSYNEQFF. Written as DNA, the CDR3 is TGTGCCAGCAGTGATGCACCGGGATCCTACAATGAGCAGTTCTTC.

V gene TRBV27 combines with J gene TRBJ2-7, with TRBD1 matching over 7 bases. The CDR3 is made up of 16 amino acids. With V trimmed by 6 bases and J by 3 bases, 14 bases remained unmatched. Germline CDR1 reads MNHEY; CDR2 reads SMNVEV (reference sequence). The CDR3 sequence is CASRELTGSGFYEQYF. The DNA of the CDR3 is TGTGCCAGCAGAGAATTGACAGGGTCGGGGTTCTACGAGCAGTACTTC.

This clonotype came up a few times. V usage is TRBV5-1 and J usage is TRBJ2-2, with D possibly matching TRBD2 (6 bases). V lost 7 bases to trimming and J lost 5 bases, with 12 bases between them. This CDR3 contains 13 residues. Germline CDR1 reads SGHRS; CDR2 reads YFSETQ. Here the CDR3 reads CASLGSQTGELFF. Here the CDR3 DNA reads TGCGCCAGCCTCGGGAGCCAGACCGGGGAGCTGTTTTTT.

The sample holds many counts of this clonotype. The CDR3, as DNA: TGTGCCAGCAGTTTATTCCCGGGGAACACTGAAGCTTTCTTT. Protein product: CASSLFPGNTEAFF. The rearrangement links TRBV27 to TRBJ1-1; D unresolved. CDR1 and CDR2 (germline): MNHEY, SMNVEV (reference sequence). The CDR3 covers 14 residues. With 1 base removed from V and 1 base from J, the gap between germline ends came to 7 bases.

In its sample, this clonotype was seen a few times. V and J are TRBV28 and TRBJ2-2; 9 bases align to TRBD2. CDR3 length equals 18 residues. V lost 6 bases to trimming and J lost 3 bases; unmatched junction nucleotides: 14. Germline CDR1 is MDHEN and CDR2 is SYDVKM. The CDR3 DNA is TGTGCCAGCAGACTACTCACTCAAGCGGGAGGAGACACCGGGGAGCTGTTTTTT. This codes for CASRLLTQAGGDTGELFF. Full variable domain (outside the CDR3, taken from reference TRBV28 and TRBJ2-2): DVKVTQSSRYLVKRTGEKVFLECVQDMDHENMFWYRQDPGLGLRLIYFSYDVKMKEKGDIPEGYSVSREKKERFSLILESASTNQTSMYLCASRLLTQAGGDTGELFFGEGSRLTVL.

This clonotype was picked up many times. This chain uses TRBV7-9 with TRBJ1-1, with D unclear. Germline CDR1 and CDR2: SEHNR and FQNEAQ (reference sequence). Trimming removed 1 base from V and 5 bases from J, with 14 bases in between. The CDR3 sequence is 15 residues long. The CDR3 DNA is TGTGCCAGCAGCTTAGGTGGAGGGCTTGGGACTGAAGCTTTCTTT. It codes for CASSLGGGLGTEAFF. Full variable domain (outside the CDR3, taken from reference TRBV7-9 and TRBJ1-1): DTGVSQNPRHKITKRGQNVTFRCDPISEHNRLYWYRQTLGQGPEFLTYFQNEAQLEKSRLLSDRFSAERPKGSFSTLEIQRTEQGDSAMYLCASSLGGGLGTEAFFGQGTRLTVV.

This clonotype was found many times. CDR3 nucleotide sequence: TGTGCCAGTAGTGCCCGGGGAGCGGGGGCTCCCAATGAGCAGTTCTTC. The encoded protein is CASSARGAGAPNEQFF. The V gene is TRBV19, the J gene TRBJ2-1, with 8 bases that match TRBD2. Trimming took 5 bases from V and 6 from J; bases not matched to a gene: 12. This CDR3 is built from 16 residues. In germline, CDR1 is LNHDA, CDR2 SQIVND (reference sequence).